The clone carrying this T cell receptor (beta chain) was observed at least ten times. Its target is unknown. This specimen belongs to a study of Graves' ophthalmopathy and Graves' hyperthyroidism. Trimming removed 2 bases from V and 6 bases from J, with 13 bases in between. The CDR3 runs to 14 residues. General study findings and limits: Blood also held most thyroid clonotypes expanded above 0.001 frequency.

For repertoire sequencing, the TCR beta CDR3 regions were amplified from RNA transcripts. HTBI-primed RT-PCR formed the first round, and a multiplex PCR formed the second. TCRdb re-derived calls from the multiplex PCR reads in MiXCR, one entry per CDR3 protein. Here the sample spans around 340,000 distinct CDR3 sequences, about a sixth being singletons. Orbital computed tomography and thyroid ultrasound, along with TRAb, serum thyroxine and clinical symptoms, underpinned diagnosis. Source material: peripheral blood. The chain links TRBV12-3 or TRBV12-4 to TRBJ1-2; D possibly corresponds to TRBD1 (5 bases). This receptor was identified in an adult man with Graves' ophthalmopathy. The CDR3 spells CASSLQEGSHGYTF. In nucleotides, the CDR3 is TGTGCCAGCAGTTTACAGGAGGGGAGCCATGGCTACACCTTC.